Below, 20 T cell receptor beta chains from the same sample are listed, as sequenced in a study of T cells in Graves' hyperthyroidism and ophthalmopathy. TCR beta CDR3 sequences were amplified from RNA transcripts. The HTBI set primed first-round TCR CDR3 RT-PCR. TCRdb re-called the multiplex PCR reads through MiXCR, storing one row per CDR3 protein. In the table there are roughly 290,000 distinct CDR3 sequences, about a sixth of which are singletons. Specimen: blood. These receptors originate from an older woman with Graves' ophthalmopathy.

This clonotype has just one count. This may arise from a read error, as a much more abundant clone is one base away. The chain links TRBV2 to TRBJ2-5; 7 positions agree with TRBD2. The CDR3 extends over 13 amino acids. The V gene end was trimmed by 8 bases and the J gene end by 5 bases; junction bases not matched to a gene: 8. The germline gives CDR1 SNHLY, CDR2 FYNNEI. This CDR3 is CASGPSAGETQYF. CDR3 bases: TGTGCCAGCGGGCCGTCAGCGGGGGAGACCCAGTACTTC.

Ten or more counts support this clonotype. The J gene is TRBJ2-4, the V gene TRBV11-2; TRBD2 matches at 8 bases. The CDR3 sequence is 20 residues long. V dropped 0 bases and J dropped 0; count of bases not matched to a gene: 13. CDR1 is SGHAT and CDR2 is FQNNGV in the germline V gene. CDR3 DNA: TGTGCCAGCAGCTTAGATCGCGGCGGGGGGCCCACCCCAGCCAAAAACATTCAGTACTTC. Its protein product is CASSLDRGGGPTPAKNIQYF.

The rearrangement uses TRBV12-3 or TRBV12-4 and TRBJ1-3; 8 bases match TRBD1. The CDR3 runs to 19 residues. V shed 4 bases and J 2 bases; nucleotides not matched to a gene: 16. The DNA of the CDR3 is TGTGCCAGCAGTTCCCCACTCCGGCGACAGGGACAGGCTGGAAACACCATATATTTT. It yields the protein CASSSPLRRQGQAGNTIYF.

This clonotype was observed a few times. In DNA form, the CDR3 reads TGTGCCAGCAGCTTAATGGGGCAGGGGGCGGACGAGCAGTACTTC. This translates into CASSLMGQGADEQYF. V usage is TRBV7-9 and J usage is TRBJ2-7; TRBD1 matches at 8 bases. Germline V CDR1 and CDR2: SEHNR, FQNEAQ (reference sequence). This CDR3 is 15 amino acids long. V lost 2 bases and J lost 5; bases outside the gene matches: 8.

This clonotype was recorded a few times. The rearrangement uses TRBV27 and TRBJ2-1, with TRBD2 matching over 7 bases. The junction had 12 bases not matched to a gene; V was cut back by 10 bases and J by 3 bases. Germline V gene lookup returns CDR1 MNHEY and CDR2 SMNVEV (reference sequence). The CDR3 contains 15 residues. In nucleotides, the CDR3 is TGTGCCACCCTCCCTTCAACTAGCGTCTACAATGAGCAGTTCTTC. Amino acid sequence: CATLPSTSVYNEQFF.

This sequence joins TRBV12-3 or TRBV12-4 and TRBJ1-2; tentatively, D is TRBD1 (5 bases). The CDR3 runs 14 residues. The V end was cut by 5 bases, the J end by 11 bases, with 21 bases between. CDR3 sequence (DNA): TGTGCCAGCAGTCCCCACAGGTCCCCTGAGAGGTACACCTTC. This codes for CASSPHRSPERYTF.

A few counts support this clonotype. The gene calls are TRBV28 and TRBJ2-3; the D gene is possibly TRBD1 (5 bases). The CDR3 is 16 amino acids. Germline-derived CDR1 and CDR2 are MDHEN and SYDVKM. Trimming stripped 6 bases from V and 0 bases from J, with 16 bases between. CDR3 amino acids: CASSLKGHSSTDTQYF. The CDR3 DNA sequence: TGTGCCAGCAGCCTCAAGGGGCATTCTAGCACAGATACGCAGTATTTT.

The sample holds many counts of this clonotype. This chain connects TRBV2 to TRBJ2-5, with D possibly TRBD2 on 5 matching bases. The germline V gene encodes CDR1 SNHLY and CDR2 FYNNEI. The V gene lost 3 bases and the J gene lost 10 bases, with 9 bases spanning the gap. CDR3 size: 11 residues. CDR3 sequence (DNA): TGTGCCAGCAGTGAGCTAGCCTACCAGTACTTC. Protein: CASSELAYQYF.

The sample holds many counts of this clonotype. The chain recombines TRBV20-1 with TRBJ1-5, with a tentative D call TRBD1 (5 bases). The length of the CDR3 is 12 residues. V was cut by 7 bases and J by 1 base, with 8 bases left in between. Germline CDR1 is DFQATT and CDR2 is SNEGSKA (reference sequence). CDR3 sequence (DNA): TGCAGTGGTCGACAGAGCAATCAGCCCCAGCATTTT. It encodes CSGRQSNQPQHF.

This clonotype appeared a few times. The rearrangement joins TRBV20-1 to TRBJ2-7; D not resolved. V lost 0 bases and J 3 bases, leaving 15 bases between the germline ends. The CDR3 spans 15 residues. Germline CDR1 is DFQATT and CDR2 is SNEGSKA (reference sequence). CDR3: CSARDRTKGNYEQYF. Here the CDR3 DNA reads TGCAGTGCTAGAGATCGCACCAAAGGAAACTACGAGCAGTACTTC.

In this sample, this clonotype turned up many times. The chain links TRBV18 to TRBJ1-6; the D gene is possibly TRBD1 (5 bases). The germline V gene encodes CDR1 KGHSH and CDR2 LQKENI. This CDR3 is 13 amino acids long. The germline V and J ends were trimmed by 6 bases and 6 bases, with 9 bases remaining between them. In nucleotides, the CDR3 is TGTGCCAGCTCTGGGGACCGTAATTCACCCCTCCACTTT. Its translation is CASSGDRNSPLHF. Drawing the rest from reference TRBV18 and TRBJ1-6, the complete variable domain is NAGVMQNPRHLVRRRGQEARLRCSPMKGHSHVYWYRQLPEEGLKFMVYLQKENIIDESGMPKERFSAEFPKEGPSILRIQQVVRGDSAAYFCASSGDRNSPLHFGNGTRLTVT.

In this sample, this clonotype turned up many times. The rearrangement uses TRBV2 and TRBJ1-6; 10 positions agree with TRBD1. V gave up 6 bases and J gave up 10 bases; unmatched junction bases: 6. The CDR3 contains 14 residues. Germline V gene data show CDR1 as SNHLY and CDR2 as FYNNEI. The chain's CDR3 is CASRGDRGGSPLHF. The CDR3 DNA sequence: TGTGCCAGCAGGGGGGACAGGGGAGGCTCACCCCTCCACTTT.

CDR3 sequence reads: CASSYSSGLTGELFF. The CDR3 DNA sequence: TGTGCCAGCAGTTACTCGTCGGGCCTAACCGGGGAGCTGTTTTTT. The rearrangement joins TRBV6-5 to TRBJ2-2; D remains ambiguous. CDR1 is MNHEY and CDR2 is SVGAGI in the germline V gene. The V end lost 0 bases, the J end lost 5 bases, and 10 bases lay between the germline ends. The CDR3 sequence is 15 residues long.

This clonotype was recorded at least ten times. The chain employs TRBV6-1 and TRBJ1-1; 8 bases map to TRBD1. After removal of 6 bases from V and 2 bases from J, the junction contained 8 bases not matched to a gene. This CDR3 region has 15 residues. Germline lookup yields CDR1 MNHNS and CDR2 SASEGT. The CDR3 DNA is TGTGCCAGCAGCGTGAGGACAGGGACTAACACTGAAGCTTTCTTT. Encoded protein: CASSVRTGTNTEAFF.

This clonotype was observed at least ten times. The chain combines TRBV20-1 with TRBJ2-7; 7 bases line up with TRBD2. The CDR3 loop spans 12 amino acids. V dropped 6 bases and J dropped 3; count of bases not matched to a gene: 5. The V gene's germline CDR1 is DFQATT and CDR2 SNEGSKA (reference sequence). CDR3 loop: CSARGGVYEQYF. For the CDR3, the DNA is TGCAGTGCGCGGGGAGGGGTCTACGAGCAGTACTTC.

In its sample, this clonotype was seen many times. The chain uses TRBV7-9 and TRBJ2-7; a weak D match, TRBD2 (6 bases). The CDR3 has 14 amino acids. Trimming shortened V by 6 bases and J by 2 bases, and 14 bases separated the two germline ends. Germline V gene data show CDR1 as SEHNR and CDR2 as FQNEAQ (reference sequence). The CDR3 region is CASRALGRPYEQYF. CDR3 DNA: TGTGCCAGCAGGGCCCTAGGGAGGCCCTACGAGCAGTACTTC.

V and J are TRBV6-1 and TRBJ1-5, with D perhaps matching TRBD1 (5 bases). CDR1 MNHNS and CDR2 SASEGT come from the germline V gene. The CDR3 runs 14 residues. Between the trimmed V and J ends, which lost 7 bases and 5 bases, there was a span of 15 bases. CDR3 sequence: CASTQDKSYQPQHF. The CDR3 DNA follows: TGTGCCAGCACTCAGGACAAAAGTTATCAGCCCCAGCATTTT.

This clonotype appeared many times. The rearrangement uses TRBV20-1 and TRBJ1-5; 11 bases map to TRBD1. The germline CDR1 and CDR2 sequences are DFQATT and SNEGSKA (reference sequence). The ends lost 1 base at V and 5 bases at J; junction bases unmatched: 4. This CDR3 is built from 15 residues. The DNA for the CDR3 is TGCAGTGCTAGAGCCCGGACAGGGGGCGATCAGCCCCAGCATTTT. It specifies CSARARTGGDQPQHF.

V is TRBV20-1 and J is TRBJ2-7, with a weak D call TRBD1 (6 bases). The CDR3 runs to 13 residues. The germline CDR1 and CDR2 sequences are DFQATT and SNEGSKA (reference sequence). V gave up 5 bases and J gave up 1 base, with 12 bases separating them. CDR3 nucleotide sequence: TGCAGTGCTGCCGGGACAAAATCCTACGAGCAGTACTTC. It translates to CSAAGTKSYEQYF.

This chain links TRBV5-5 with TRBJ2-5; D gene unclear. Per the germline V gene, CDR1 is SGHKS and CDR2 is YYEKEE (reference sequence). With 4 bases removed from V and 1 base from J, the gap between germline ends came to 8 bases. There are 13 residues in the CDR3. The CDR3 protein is CASSITTQETQYF. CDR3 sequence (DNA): TGTGCCAGCAGCATCACAACCCAAGAGACCCAGTACTTC.